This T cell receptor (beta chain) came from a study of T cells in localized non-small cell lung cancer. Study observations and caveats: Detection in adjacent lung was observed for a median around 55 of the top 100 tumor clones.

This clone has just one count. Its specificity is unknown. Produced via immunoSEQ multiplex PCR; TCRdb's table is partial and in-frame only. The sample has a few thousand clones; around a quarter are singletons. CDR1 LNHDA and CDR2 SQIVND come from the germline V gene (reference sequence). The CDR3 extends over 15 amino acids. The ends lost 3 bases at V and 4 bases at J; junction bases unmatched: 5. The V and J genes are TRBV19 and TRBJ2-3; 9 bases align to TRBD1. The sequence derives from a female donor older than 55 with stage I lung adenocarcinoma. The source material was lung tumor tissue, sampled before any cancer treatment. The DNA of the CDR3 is TGTGCCAGTAGTATGGCGGGACAGGGCCCAGATACGCAGTATTTT. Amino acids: CASSMAGQGPDTQYF. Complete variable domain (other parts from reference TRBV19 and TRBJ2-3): DGGITQSPKYLFRKEGQNVTLSCEQNLNHDAMYWYRQDPGQGLRLIYYSQIVNDFQKGDIAEGYSVSREKKESFPLTVTSAQKNPTAFYLCASSMAGQGPDTQYFGPGTRLTVL.